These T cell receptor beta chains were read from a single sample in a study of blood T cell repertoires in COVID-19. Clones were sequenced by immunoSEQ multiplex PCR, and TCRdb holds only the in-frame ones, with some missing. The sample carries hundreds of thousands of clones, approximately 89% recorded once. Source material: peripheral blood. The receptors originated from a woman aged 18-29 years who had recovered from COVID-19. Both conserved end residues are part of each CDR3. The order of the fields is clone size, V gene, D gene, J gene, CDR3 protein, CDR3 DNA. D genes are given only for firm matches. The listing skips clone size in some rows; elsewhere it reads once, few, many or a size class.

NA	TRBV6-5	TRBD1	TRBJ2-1	CGSGDRGSYNEQFF	TGTGGCTCCGGGGACAGGGGGTCCTACAATGAGCAGTTCTTC
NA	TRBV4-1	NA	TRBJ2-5	CASSPAGTQETQYF	TGCGCCAGCAGCCCAGCGGGGACACAAGAGACCCAGTACTTC
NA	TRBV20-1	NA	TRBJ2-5	CSASLLAGETQYF	TGCAGTGCTAGTCTTTTGGCCGGGGAGACCCAGTACTTC
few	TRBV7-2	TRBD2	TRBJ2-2	CASSLYPTSGRLDTGELFF	TGTGCCAGCAGCTTATACCCCACTAGCGGGAGATTGGACACCGGGGAGCTGTTTTTT
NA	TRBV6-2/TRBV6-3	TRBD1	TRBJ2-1	CASSVRDRAYNEQFF	TGTGCCAGCAGCGTCCGGGACAGGGCCTACAATGAGCAGTTCTTC
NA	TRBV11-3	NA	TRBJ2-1	CASSARQNEQFF	TGTGCCAGCAGCGCCCGACAGAATGAGCAGTTCTTC
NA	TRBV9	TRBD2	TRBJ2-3	CASSAGLVADTQYF	TGTGCCAGCAGCGCCGGACTAGTCGCAGATACGCAGTATTTT
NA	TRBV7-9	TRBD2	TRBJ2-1	CASSFRLARSYNEQFF	TGTGCCAGCAGCTTTAGACTAGCCCGTTCTTACAATGAGCAGTTCTTC
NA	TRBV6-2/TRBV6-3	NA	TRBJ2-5	CASSFSHPETQYF	TGTGCCAGCAGTTTTAGCCATCCGGAGACCCAGTACTTC
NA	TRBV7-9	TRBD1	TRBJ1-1	CASSSNRDRNTEAFF	TGTGCCAGCAGCTCTAACCGGGACAGAAACACTGAAGCTTTCTTT
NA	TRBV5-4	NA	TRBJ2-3	CASSLVTAGLTDTQYF	TGTGCCAGCAGCTTGGTTACAGCGGGTCTCACAGATACGCAGTATTTT
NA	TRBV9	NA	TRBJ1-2	CASSPTSAGRNGYTF	TGTGCCAGCAGCCCCACCTCGGCAGGTCGAAATGGCTACACCTTC
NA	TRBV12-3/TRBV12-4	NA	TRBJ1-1	CASSLPRAEAFF	TGTGCCAGCAGTTTACCCCGAGCGGAAGCTTTCTTT
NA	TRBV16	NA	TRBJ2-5	CASSRGGNPGYF	TGTGCCAGCAGCCGAGGGGGAAATCCAGGGTACTTC
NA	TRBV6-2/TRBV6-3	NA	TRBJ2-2	CASSYSSGGPGELFF	TGTGCCAGCAGTTACTCATCAGGCGGGCCCGGGGAGCTGTTTTTT
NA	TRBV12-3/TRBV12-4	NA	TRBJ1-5	CASRRSGGQPQHF	TGTGCCAGCAGGCGGTCTGGAGGCCAGCCCCAGCATTTT
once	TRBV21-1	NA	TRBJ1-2	CASSKAGLNYGYTF	TGTGCCAGCAGCAAGGCAGGGTTAAACTATGGCTACACCTTC
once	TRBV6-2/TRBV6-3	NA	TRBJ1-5	CASSGFRGGQPQHF	TGTGCCAGCAGTGGATTTAGGGGTGGACAGCCCCAGCATTTT
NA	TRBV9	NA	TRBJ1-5	CASSSRPDGYQPQHF	TGTGCCAGCAGCTCAAGGCCAGACGGGTATCAGCCCCAGCATTTT
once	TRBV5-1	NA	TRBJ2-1	CASSLAGRDYNEQFF	TGCGCCAGCAGCTTGGCGGGGCGGGATTACAATGAGCAGTTCTTC
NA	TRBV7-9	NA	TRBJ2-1	CASSLRLAVERRNEQFF	TGTGCCAGCAGCCTGAGATTAGCGGTAGAGAGGAGAAATGAGCAGTTCTTC
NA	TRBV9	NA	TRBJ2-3	CASRSVASTDTQYF	TGTGCCAGCAGGAGCGTAGCTAGCACAGATACGCAGTATTTT
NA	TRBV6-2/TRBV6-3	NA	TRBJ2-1	CASSYSSSSVNEQFF	TGTGCCAGCAGTTACTCGAGTTCGTCGGTCAATGAGCAGTTCTTC